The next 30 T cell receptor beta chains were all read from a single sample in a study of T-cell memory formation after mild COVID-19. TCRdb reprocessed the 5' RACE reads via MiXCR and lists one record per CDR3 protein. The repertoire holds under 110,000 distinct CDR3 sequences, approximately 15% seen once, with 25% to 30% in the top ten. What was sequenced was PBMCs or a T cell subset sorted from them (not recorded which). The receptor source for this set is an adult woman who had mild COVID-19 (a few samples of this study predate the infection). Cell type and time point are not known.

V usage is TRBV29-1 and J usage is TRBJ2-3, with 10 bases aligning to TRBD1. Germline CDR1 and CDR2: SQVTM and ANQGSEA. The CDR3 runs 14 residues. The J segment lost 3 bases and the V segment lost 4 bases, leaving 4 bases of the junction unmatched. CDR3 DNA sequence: TGCAGCGTTGCCGGGACAGGGGATACAGATACGCAGTATTTT. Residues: CSVAGTGDTDTQYF.

CDR3 DNA: TGTGCCACCAGCAGAGACCGAGACTCCGGGGCCAACGTCCTGACTTTC. It yields the protein CATSRDRDSGANVLTF. The chain has TRBV15 and TRBJ2-6; D is uncertain. From germline, CDR1 is LNHNV and CDR2 YYDKDF (reference sequence). The CDR3 consists of 16 residues. V was pared by 0 bases and J by 4 bases, with 10 bases between.

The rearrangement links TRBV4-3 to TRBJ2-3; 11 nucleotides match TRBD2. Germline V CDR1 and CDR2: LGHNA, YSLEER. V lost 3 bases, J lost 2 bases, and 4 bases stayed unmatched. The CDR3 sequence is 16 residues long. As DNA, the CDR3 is TGCGCCAGCAGCCAGTCGGGACTAGCGGTCACAGATACGCAGTATTTT. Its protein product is CASSQSGLAVTDTQYF.

The CDR3: CSVEDARGDEQYF. CDR3 DNA: TGCAGCGTTGAAGATGCCAGGGGGGACGAGCAGTACTTC. The chain combines TRBV29-1 with TRBJ2-7; maybe TRBD1 (7 bases). V gave up 0 bases and J gave up 5 bases, with 11 bases separating them. This CDR3 is 13 amino acids long. Per germline, CDR1 SQVTM and CDR2 ANQGSEA.

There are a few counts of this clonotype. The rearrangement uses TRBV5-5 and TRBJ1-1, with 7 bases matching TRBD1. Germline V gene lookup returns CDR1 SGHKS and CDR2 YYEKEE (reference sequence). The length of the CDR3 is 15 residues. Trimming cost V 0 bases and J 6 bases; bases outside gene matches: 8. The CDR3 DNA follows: TGTGCCAGCAGCTTGGGTGACAGGGATCGCGCTGAAGCTTTCTTT. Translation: CASSLGDRDRAEAFF. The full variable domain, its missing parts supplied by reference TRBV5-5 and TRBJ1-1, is DAGVTQSPTHLIKTRGQQVTLRCSPISGHKSVSWYQQVLGQGPQFIFQYYEKEERGRGNFPDRFSARQFPNYSSELNVNALLLGDSALYLCASSLGDRDRAEAFFGQGTRLTVV.

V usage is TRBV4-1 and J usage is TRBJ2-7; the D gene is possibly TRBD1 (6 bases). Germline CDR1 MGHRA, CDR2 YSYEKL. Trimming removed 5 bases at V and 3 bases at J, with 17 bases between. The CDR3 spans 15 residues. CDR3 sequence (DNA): TGCGCCAGCAGCGTCGACCTCAGGGGTGGCTACGAGCAGTACTTC. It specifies CASSVDLRGGYEQYF.

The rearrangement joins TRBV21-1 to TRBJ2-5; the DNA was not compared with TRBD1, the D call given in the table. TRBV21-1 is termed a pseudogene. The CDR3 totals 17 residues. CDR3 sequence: CASIPTWGLGYQETQYF. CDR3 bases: TGTGCCAGCATACCAACGTGGGGGCTTGGGTACCAAGAGACCCAGTACTTC.

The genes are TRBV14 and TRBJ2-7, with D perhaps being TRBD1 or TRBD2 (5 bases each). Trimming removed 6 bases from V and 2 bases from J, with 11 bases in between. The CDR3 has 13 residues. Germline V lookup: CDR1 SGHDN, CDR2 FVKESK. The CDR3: CASREDTTYEQYF. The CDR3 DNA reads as TGTGCCAGCAGGGAGGACACCACCTACGAGCAGTACTTC.

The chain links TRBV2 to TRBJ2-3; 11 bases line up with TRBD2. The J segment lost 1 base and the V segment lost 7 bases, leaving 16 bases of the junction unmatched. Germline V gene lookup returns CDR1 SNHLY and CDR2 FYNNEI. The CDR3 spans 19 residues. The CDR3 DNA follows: TGTGCCAGCATCCCGGAACTAGCGGGGGTGGTTCGGGGCACAGATACGCAGTATTTT. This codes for CASIPELAGVVRGTDTQYF.

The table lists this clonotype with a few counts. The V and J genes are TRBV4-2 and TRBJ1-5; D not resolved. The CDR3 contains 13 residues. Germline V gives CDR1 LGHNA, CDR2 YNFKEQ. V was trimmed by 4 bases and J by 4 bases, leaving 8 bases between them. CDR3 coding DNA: TGTGCCAGCAGCCCCGTCAAAAATCAGCCCCAGCATTTT. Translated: CASSPVKNQPQHF.

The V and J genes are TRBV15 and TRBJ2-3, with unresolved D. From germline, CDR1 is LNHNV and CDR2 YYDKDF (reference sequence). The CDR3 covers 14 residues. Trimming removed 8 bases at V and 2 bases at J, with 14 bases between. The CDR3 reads CATANWQNTDTQYF. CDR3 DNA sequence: TGTGCCACCGCGAATTGGCAAAACACAGATACGCAGTATTTT.

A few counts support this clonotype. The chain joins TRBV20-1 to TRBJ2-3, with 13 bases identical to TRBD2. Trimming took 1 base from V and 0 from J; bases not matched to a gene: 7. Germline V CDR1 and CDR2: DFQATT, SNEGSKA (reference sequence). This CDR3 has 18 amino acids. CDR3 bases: TGCAGTGCTAGAGCCTACCGGACTAGCGGGAGAAGCACAGATACGCAGTATTTT. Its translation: CSARAYRTSGRSTDTQYF.

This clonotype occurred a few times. CDR3 region: CASSPGLISGNTIYF. DNA for the CDR3: TGCGCCAGCAGCCCGGGACTGATCTCTGGAAACACCATATATTTT. This sequence joins TRBV5-1 and TRBJ1-3; D is perhaps TRBD1 (5 bases). V was pared by 4 bases and J by 0 bases, with 11 bases between. Germline lookup yields CDR1 SGHRS and CDR2 YFSETQ. This CDR3 is built from 15 residues.

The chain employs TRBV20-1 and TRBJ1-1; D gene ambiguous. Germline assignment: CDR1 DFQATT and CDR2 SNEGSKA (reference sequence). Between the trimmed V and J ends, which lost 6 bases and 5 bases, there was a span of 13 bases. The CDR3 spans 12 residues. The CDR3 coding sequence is TGCAGTGCCTTCTATGGGAATACTGAAGCTTTCTTT. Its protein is CSAFYGNTEAFF.

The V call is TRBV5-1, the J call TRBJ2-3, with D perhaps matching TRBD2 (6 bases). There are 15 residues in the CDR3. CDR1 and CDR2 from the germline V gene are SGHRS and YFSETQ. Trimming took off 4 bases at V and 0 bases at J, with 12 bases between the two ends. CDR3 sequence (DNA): TGCGCCAGCAGCCTATTTGCGGGGAGCACAGATACGCAGTATTTT. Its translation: CASSLFAGSTDTQYF.

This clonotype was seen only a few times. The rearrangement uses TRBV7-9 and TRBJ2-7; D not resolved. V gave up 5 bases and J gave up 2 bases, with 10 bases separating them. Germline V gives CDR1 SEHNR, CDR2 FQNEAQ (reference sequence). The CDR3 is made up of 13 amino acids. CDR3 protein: CASSVGPTYEQYF. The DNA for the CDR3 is TGTGCCAGCAGCGTAGGGCCCACCTACGAGCAGTACTTC. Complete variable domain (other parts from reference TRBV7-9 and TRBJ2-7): DTGVSQNPRHKITKRGQNVTFRCDPISEHNRLYWYRQTLGQGPEFLTYFQNEAQLEKSRLLSDRFSAERPKGSFSTLEIQRTEQGDSAMYLCASSVGPTYEQYFGPGTRLTVT.

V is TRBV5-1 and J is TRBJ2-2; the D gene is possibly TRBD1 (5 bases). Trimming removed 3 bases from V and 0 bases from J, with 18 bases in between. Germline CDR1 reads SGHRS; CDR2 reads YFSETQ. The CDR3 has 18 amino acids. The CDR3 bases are TGCGCCAGCAGCTACGACCAGACAGCCCTATCGAACACCGGGGAGCTGTTTTTT. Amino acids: CASSYDQTALSNTGELFF.

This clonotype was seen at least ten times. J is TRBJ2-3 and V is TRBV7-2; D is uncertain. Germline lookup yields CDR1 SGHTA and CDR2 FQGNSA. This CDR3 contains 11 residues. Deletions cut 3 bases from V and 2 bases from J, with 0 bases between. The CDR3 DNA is TGTGCCAGCAGCTTCACAGATACGCAGTATTTT. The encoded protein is CASSFTDTQYF.

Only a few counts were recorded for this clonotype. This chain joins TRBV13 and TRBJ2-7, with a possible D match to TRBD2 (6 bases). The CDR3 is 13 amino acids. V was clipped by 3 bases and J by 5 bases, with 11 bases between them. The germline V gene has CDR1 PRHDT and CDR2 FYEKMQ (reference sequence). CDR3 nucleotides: TGTGCCAGCAGCTTTAGGAGGGGCCACGAGCAGTACTTC. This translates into CASSFRRGHEQYF.

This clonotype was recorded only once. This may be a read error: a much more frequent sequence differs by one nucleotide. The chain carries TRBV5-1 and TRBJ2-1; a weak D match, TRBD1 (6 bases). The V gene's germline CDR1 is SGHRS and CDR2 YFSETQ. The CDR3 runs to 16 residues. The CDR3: CASSSPQGRSYNEQLF. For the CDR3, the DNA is TGCGCCAGCAGCTCACCGCAGGGGCGTAGTTACAATGAGCAGTTATTC.

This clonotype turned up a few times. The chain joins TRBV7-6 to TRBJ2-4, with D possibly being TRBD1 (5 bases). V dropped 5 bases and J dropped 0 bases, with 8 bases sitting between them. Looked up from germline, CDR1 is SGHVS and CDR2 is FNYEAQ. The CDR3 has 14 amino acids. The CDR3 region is CASSVGEAKNIQYF. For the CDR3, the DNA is TGTGCCAGCAGCGTAGGGGAAGCCAAAAACATTCAGTACTTC.

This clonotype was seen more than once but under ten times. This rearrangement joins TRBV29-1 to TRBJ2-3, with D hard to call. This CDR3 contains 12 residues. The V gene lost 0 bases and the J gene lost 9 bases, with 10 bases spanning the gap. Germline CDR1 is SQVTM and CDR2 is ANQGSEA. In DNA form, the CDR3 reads TGCAGCGTTGAAGATTTCACTCAGACGCAGTATTTT. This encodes CSVEDFTQTQYF.

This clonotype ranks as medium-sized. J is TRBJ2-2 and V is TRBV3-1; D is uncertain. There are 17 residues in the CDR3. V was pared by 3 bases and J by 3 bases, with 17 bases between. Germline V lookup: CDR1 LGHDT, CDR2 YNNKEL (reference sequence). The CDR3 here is CASSHGLGQLDTGELFF. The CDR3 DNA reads TGTGCCAGCAGCCACGGTTTGGGTCAGCTTGACACCGGGGAGCTGTTTTTT.

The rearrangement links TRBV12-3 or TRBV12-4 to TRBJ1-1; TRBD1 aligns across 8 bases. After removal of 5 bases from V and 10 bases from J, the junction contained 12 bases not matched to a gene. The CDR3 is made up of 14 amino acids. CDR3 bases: TGTGCCAGCAGTACCAATTCAGGGGGCGATGGAGCTTTCTTT. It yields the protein CASSTNSGGDGAFF.

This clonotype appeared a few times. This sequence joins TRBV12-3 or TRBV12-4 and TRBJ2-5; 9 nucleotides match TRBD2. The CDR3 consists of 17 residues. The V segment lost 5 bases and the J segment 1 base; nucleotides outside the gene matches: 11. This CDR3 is CASSPSLAGELQETQYF. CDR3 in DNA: TGTGCCAGCAGTCCAAGCTTAGCGGGAGAGCTCCAAGAGACCCAGTACTTC.

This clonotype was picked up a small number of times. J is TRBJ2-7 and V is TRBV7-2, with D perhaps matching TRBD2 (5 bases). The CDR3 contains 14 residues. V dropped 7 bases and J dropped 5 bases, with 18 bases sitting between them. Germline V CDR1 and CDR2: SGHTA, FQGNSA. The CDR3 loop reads CASTTPDFRHEQYF. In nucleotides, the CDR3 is TGTGCCAGCACCACGCCGGACTTTAGACACGAGCAGTACTTC.

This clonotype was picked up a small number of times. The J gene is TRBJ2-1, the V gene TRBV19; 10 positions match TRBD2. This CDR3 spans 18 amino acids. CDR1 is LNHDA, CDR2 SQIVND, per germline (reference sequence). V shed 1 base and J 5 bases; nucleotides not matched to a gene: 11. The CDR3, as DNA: TGTGCCAGTAGTATAGGACGGGTTAGCGGGAGGAAACACAATGAGCAGTTCTTC. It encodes CASSIGRVSGRKHNEQFF.

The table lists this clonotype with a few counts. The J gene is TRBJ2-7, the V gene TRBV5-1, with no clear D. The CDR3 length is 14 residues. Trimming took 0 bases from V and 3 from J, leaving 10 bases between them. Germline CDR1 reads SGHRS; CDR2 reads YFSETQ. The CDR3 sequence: CASSLVRAYYEQYF. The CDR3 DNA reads TGCGCCAGCAGCTTGGTTAGGGCCTACTACGAGCAGTACTTC.

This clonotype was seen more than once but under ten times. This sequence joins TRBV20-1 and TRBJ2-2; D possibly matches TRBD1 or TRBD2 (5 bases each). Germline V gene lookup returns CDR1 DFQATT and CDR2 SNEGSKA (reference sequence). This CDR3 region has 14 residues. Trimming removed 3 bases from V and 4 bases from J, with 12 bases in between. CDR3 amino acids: CSASLGVGTGELFF. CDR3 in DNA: TGCAGTGCTAGTTTGGGGGTCGGCACCGGGGAGCTGTTTTTT.

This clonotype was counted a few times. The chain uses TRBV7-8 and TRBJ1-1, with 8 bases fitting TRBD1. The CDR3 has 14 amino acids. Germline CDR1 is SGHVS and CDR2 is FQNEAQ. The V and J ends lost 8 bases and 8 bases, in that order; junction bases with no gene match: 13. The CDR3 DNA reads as TGTGCCAGCGGTCCATCGGGACAGGAGGCAGAAGCTTTCTTT. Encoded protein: CASGPSGQEAEAFF.